The rows below give T cell receptor beta chains drawn from one sample of a study of shared clonotypes between healthy human individuals. Sequencing used immunoSEQ multiplex PCR; TCRdb keeps in-frame clones, though not all of them. The table has about 1 million clones, under 80% seen once. Sequencing used memory CD4+ T cells sorted from blood. The source of these receptors is a man aged 18 to 35 in good health. The CDR3 runs from the conserved cysteine through the conserved F or W. A D gene is named only where the DNA matches it firmly.

cdr3_nt	cdr3_aa	v_call	j_call	d_call
TGTGCCTATGGACAGTTAAACTCCTATAATTCACCCCTCCACTTT	CAYGQLNSYNSPLHF	TRBV30	TRBJ1-6	.
TGTGCCTGGAGTTTAGCAGATACGCAGTATTTT	CAWSLADTQYF	TRBV30	TRBJ2-3	.
TGCGCCAGCAGTGCGGCGGAGACCCAGTACTTC	CASSAAETQYF	TRBV10-2	TRBJ2-5	.
TGTGCCTGGAATCCATTGGGGAACTCTGGAAACACCATATATTTT	CAWNPLGNSGNTIYF	TRBV30	TRBJ1-3	.
TGCGCCAGCAGCTTGGGGCGGACAGATACGCAGTATTTT	CASSLGRTDTQYF	TRBV5-1	TRBJ2-3	.
TGTGCTAGTGGTTTGGTACTTGGAGGGAGTCGGGATACGCAGTATTTT	CASGLVLGGSRDTQYF	TRBV12-5	TRBJ2-3	.
TGCAGCGTTGACTCACTCGCGGGCCGGCACAATGAGCAGTTCTTC	CSVDSLAGRHNEQFF	TRBV29-1	TRBJ2-1	.
TGCGCCAGCAGCTTGGGCCCGGGGGCAGGGCTCAATCAGCCCCAGCATTTT	CASSLGPGAGLNQPQHF	TRBV5-1	TRBJ1-5	.
TGCAGCGTTGAACCCATAATCATCGGTGAGCAGTTCTTC	CSVEPIIIGEQFF	TRBV29-1	TRBJ2-1	.
TGTGCCAGCAGCCCACGCGGGACTAGAAACACCGGGGAGCTGTTTTTT	CASSPRGTRNTGELFF	TRBV7-2	TRBJ2-2	TRBD2
TGCGCCAGCAGCTTGGACCCCATTAATAGCGGGAGTCCCGAAGTGTTCTTC	CASSLDPINSGSPEVFF	TRBV5-1	TRBJ2-1	TRBD2
TGTGCCAGCAGCAAGGACTTTTACACCGGGGAGCTGTTTTTT	CASSKDFYTGELFF	TRBV21-1	TRBJ2-2	.
TGTGCCAGCAGTGAAGCCCGAGGCCAGTACTTC	CASSEARGQYF	TRBV2	TRBJ2-5	.
TGTGCCAGCTCGCCGAATGAGAACTCCTACGAGCAGTACTTC	CASSPNENSYEQYF	TRBV18	TRBJ2-7	.
TGTGCTAGCAGTTTAACAGGGAACACCGGGGAGCTGTTTTTT	CASSLTGNTGELFF	TRBV7-7	TRBJ2-2	.